This TCR beta chain emerged from a study of cytomegalovirus exposure and HLA in healthy donors (TCRdb year 2017). At the level of the whole study: An earlier analysis of some 600 of the donors reported 276 Gb of sequence data and roughly 120 million unique TCR beta sequences obtained from approximately 180 million T cells. Donor age, sex, ethnicity and CMV serostatus were compiled together with the repertoire data. Along with the approximately 700-subject first cohort, a separate validation cohort of over a hundred different subjects was used. Rather than drawing on any new phenotypic data, the later analysis identified candidate immune exposures from TCR beta sequences and the way those sequences occurred across donors. The study was designed to test whether signatures of past pathogen exposure could be identified by cataloging public T cell receptors. The T cell repertoires of several hundred subjects were profiled by immunosequencing and related to cytomegalovirus serostatus. Because of strong linkage in the cohort, roughly five DR-DQ haplotypes were treated as single units for association and clustering. In a later analysis, previously published TCR beta repertoires from 550 to 750 donors were re-analyzed and high-resolution HLA genotyping was added so that TCR occurrence patterns could be studied. A later genetic analysis used genome-wide SNP genotypes for about three fifths of the roughly 700 donors, treating that subset as a discovery cohort. An early release covering about 600 HLA-typed donors comprised about 300 gigabases of sequencing data and approximately 80 million unique TCR sequences. An earlier analysis of around 580 of the donors used high-throughput TCR beta sequencing to judge whether each TCR beta V gene segment behaved as functional or pseudogenic. Of the roughly 390 genotyped donors, 81% were placed in the genetic ancestry cluster associated with self-reported Caucasian donors. Typing coverage varied by locus: roughly 629-640 donors for A, B, C, DRB1 and DQB1; some 520 for DQA1; around 610 for DPA1; some 470 for DPB1. All discovery cohort repertoires had been generated on a single sequencing platform. Class I and class II HLA loci were covered by the typing at four-digit resolution. Among under 450 genotyped donors of the cohort, an average of around 240,000 unique TCR beta nucleotide sequences were sequenced per donor, around 20% of them non-productive. High-throughput TCR immunosequencing, statistical association of individual TCRs with disease status, and machine learning were combined to predict cytomegalovirus infection status.

Here is what the overall study found, with its caveats: The study listed 164 TCR beta chains as associated with cytomegalovirus. Because the 87-base-pair reads could not distinguish some IMGT-functional V segments, including TRBV6-2 and TRBV6-3, those segments were excluded. HLA typing was unavailable for some donors at each locus, so association tests used only the typed subset. A further reported finding was that TCR beta sequences accurately predicted the HLA-A and HLA-B alleles for most subjects in the first cohort. CMV serostatus was the only immune exposure information available for the cohort. A later genetic analysis associated a missense DCLRE1C variant with V-gene and J-gene trimming of TCR beta chains, and an independent cohort replicated the association. The earlier analysis of 587 of the donors excluded roughly 17 rarely observed V segments, including chromosome 9 orphons, because counts were too low. In a later analysis, TCR association rates were found to vary across HLA loci, with the most associated TCRs seen for DRB1 alleles and the fewest for HLA-C alleles. In a later analysis, around 15,000 TCR beta sequences were associated with specific HLA alleles at a false discovery rate of 0.05. In vitro tests confirmed that a few of the cytomegalovirus-associated TCR beta chains recognize cytomegalovirus antigens. In a later analysis, most CMV-associated TCR beta chains were found to appear HLA-restricted, with HLA associations seemingly driven largely by CMV exposure. Assigning TCR associations to individual alleles was difficult when HLA alleles, especially DR and DQ, strongly co-occurred. A group of highly shared sequence variants was considered likely to be a technical artifact of the sequencing pipeline. A later genetic analysis reported fewer N-insertions in productive TCRs among donors in an Asian-associated ancestry cluster than the roughly 650-donor mean. Correlated functional status among segregating V segments might reflect linkage disequilibrium, but an unknown experimental factor could not be ruled out. The classifier was reported to diagnose cytomegalovirus status with high specificity and sensitivity in both the original cohort and the validation cohort. It was suggested by the authors that the approach could potentially be generalized to other disease states and immunological phenotypes. In this cohort, only TCR beta chains were sequenced, and detectable features were limited by the absence of alpha or paired-chain data. While some public TCRs were present in many individuals, most TCR sequences turned up only very rarely across donors. Presence/absence analyses assumed roughly uniform sequencing depth across donors, an assumption that may not hold. In a later analysis, HLA-associated TCR beta chains showed more clonal expansion and lower generation probabilities than non-associated chains that were equally common. Several of the top co-occurrence clusters appeared to be linked to parvovirus B19, influenza, CMV and Epstein-Barr virus, according to a later analysis. Broadly in line with IMGT annotations, most TCR beta V segments showed up in productive rearrangements about 90% or about 30% of the time in an earlier analysis of under 700 of the donors.

Ends trimmed: V by 2 bases, J by 6 bases; bases unmatched to a gene: 5. Its CDR3 holds 15 amino acids, cysteine through phenylalanine. Solely the CDR3 DNA is kept, with 45 bases framed from the first base. CDR1 SGHNT and CDR2 YYREEE were looked up in the germline V gene (reference sequence). In total, 500 to 700 healthy bone marrow donors made up the cohort. At the time of sampling, every cohort member was nominally healthy, though immune exposures that went unrecorded were likely present. The donor was CMV seronegative and belonged to the group of 320 or so seronegative cohort members. Each donor provided a peripheral blood sample, and peripheral blood mononuclear cells were used for TCR beta sequencing. The Qiagen DNeasy Blood Extraction Kit was used to extract genomic DNA from the blood cell samples. Concerning this clone: Its antigen remains undetermined. It has no much larger one-base neighbor in the sample; base qualities were not kept.

The library came from the immunoSEQ multiplex PCR assay. The multiplex PCR relied on a mix of 60 forward primers for TCR Vbeta segments and 13 reverse primers for TCR Jbeta segments. A multiplex PCR assay on genomic DNA amplified the CDR3 region of rearranged TCR beta genes. The amplified TCR beta libraries were sequenced on the Illumina HiSeq System as 87-base-pair reads. The authors' analysis ran thus. A later analysis tallied 75 million to 85 million unique TCR beta chains across the 700 or so repertoires, and some 12 million of those chains were shared by two or more donors. A nearest-neighbor algorithm error-corrected the raw reads and collapsed the reads into unique sequences, merging closely related sequences to remove PCR and sequencing errors. CDR3 sequences were aligned to IMGT reference sequences to assign V, D and J gene segments. For a sequence to be retained, at least a six-nucleotide match to both a V gene segment and a J gene segment was required. Rearrangements were classified as productive when the CDR3 lacked stop codons and remained in frame with V and J, and all other rearrangements were classified as non-productive. Following IMGT convention, CDR3 was defined as the stretch from the second conserved V-encoded cysteine up to the conserved J-encoded phenylalanine. In an earlier analysis of more than 550 of the donors, sequences lacking an unambiguous match to a single V gene segment were excluded. An earlier analysis of approximately 590 of the donors called V segments functional above 56.7% productive rearrangements and segregating when the between-donor standard deviation exceeded 5%. A statistical classification framework was built for diagnosing cytomegalovirus status from the catalog of TCR beta chain sequences. A later analysis assigned V and J genes by comparing TCR nucleotide sequences with IMGT/GENE-DB human TR gene sequences. A later analysis assigned CDR3 sequences and most-parsimonious VDJ recombination scenarios with the TCRdist pipeline. In a later analysis, each TCR beta chain was defined by its CDR3 amino acid sequence together with its V-gene family, and reads without a unique V-gene family were excluded. To address suspected cross-contamination and a sequencing artifact, a later analysis removed some 620 highly shared, low-generation-probability nucleotide sequences. In a later analysis, a clonal expansion index for each public chain was calculated from normalized within-repertoire ranks of inferred template counts. In a later analysis, generation probabilities were computed using a VDJ recombination model fitted to out-of-frame rearrangements, and the results were checked against IGoR. Hypergeometric tests were used in a later analysis to score TCR-TCR, TCR-HLA and TCR-CMV co-occurrence, with a repertoire-size bias correction applied to the TCR pairs. False discovery rates were estimated in a later analysis by permuting HLA or CMV assignments 20 times. In a later analysis, co-occurring TCRs were grouped using DBSCAN, with TCRdist sequence similarity added in when clustering inside HLA-allele-positive subsets. Co-occurrence clustering excluded repertoires with fewer than 30,000 or more than 120,000 public chains, plus five with anomalous nucleotide sharing. TCRdb carries this immuneACCESS record with in-frame sequences only. Its versions omit some clonotypes, under half of them owing to an unresolved V gene in the studies checked, with the rest unexplained. V and J calls and clone size follow that table, whereas D and trimming were derived from the DNA. The sample table lists 200,000 to 250,000 clones, over 75% of them with a count of one. The top ten clones comprise approximately 0.47% of the sample.

The chain is encoded by TRBV5-4 joined to TRBJ2-1; 10 bases in the middle match TRBD2. The sequenced sample was PBMCs. This receptor was identified in a boy younger than 18 in good health and CMV-seronegative. For the CDR3, the sequence is CASSFLAGEGNEQFF. The DNA sequence reads TGTGCCAGCAGCTTTCTAGCGGGAGAGGGCAATGAGCAGTTCTTC.